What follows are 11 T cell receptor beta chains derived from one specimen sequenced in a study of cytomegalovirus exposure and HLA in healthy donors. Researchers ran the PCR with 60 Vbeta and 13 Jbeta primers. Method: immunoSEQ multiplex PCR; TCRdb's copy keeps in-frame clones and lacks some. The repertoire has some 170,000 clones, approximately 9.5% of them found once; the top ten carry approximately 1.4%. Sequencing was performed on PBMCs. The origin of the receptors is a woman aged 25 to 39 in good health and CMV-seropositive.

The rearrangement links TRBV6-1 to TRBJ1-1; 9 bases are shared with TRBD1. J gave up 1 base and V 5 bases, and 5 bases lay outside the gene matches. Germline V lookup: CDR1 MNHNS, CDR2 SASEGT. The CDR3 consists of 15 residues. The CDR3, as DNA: TGTGCCAGCAGTATCCGGGACAGGGCGAACACTGAAGCTTTCTTT. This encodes CASSIRDRANTEAFF.

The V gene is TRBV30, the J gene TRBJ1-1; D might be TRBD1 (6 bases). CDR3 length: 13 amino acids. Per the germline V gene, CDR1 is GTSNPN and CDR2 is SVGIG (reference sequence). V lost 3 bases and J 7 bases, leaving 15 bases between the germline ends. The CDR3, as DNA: TGTGCCTGGAGCTGGCAGCGAGGGGGTGAAGCTTTCTTT. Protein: CAWSWQRGGEAFF.

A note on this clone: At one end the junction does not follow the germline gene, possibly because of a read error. CDR3 protein: CASSQLPGNTIF. CDR3 DNA sequence: TGCGCCAGCAGCCAGCTCCCTGGCAACACTATTTTT. This chain links TRBV4-1 with TRBJ1-4; D unresolved. The CDR3 runs 12 residues. CDR1 MGHRA and CDR2 YSYEKL come from the germline V gene.

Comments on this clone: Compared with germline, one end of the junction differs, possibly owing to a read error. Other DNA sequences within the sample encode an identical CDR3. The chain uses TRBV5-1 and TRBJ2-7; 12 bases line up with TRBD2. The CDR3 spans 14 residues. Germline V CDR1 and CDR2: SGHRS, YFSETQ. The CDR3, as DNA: TGCGCCAGCACCTTGACTAGCGGGAGTTACGAGCAGTACTTC. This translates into CASTLTSGSYEQYF.

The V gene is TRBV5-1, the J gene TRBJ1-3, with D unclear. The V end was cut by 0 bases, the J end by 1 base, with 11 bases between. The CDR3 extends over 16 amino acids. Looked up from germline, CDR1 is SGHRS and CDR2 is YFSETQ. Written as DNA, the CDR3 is TGCGCCAGCAGCTTGGAAGGAGGGCGTTCTGGAAACACCATATATTTT. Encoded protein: CASSLEGGRSGNTIYF. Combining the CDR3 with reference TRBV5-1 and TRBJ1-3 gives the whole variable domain KAGVTQTPRYLIKTRGQQVTLSCSPISGHRSVSWYQQTPGQGLQFLFEYFSETQRNKGNFPGRFSGRQFSNSRSEMNVSTLELGDSALYLCASSLEGGRSGNTIYFGEGSWLTVV.

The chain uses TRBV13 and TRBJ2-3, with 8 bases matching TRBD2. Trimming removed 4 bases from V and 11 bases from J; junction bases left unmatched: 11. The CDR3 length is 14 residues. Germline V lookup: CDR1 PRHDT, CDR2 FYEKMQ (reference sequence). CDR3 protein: CASSSGGSPIEQYF. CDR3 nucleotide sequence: TGTGCCAGCAGCTCGGGGGGGTCCCCAATAGAGCAGTATTTT.

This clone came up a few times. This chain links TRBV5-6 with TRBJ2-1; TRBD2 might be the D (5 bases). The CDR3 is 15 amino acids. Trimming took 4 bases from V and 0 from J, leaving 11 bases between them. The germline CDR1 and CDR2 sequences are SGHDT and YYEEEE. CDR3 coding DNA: TGTGCCAGCAGCCGCGGGCCTAGCTCCTACAATGAGCAGTTCTTC. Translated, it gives CASSRGPSSYNEQFF. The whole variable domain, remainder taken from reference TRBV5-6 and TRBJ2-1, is DAGVTQSPTHLIKTRGQQVTLRCSPKSGHDTVSWYQQALGQGPQFIFQYYEEEERQRGNFPDRFSGHQFPNYSSELNVNALLLGDSALYLCASSRGPSSYNEQFFGPGTRLTVL.

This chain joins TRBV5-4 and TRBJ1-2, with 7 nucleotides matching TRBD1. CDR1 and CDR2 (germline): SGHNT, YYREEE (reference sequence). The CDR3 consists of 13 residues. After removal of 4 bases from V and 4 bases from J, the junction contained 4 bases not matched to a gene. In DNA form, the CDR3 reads TGTGCCAGCAGCCGGGACAGATTCTATGGCTACACCTTC. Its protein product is CASSRDRFYGYTF.

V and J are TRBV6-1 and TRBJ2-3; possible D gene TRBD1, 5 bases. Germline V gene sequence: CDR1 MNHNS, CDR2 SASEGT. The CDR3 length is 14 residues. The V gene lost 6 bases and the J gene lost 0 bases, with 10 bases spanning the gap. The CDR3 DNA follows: TGTGCCAGCAGCACAGGAGCTAGCACAGATACGCAGTATTTT. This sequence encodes CASSTGASTDTQYF.

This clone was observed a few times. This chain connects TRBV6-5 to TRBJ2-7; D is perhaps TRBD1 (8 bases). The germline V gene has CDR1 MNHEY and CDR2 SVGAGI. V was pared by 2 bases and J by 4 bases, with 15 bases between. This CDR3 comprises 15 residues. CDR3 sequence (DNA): TGTGCCAGCAGTTACCTACAGGGGGGGGTTTACGAGCAGTACTTC. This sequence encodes CASSYLQGGVYEQYF.

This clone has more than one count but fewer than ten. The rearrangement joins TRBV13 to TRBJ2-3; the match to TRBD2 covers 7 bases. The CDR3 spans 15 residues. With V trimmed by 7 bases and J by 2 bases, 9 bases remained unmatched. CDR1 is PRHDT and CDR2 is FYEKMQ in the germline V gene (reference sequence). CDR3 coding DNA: TGTGCCAGCAACTTGGGGGAGGGCCTCACAGATACGCAGTATTTT. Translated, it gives CASNLGEGLTDTQYF. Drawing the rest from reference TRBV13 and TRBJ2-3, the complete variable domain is AAGVIQSPRHLIKEKRETATLKCYPIPRHDTVYWYQQGPGQDPQFLISFYEKMQSDKGSIPDRFSAQQFSDYHSELNMSSLELGDSALYFCASNLGEGLTDTQYFGPGTRLTVL.